Listed here are 30 T cell receptor beta chains from one sample, sequenced in a study of T cell repertoires in cytomegalovirus infection. MiXCR was run by TCRdb on the reads, yielding one entry per CDR3 protein. Altogether some 400,000 distinct CDR3 sequences are present, 15% to 20% being singletons, with the ten largest covering about 10%. Specimen: PBMCs. The source is a human donor in good health (CMV status not recorded). Some clones in this sample may be carry-over from other donors' samples.

Many counts were recorded for this clonotype. The rearrangement uses TRBV7-6 and TRBJ2-5; D is unclear. V lost 5 bases, J lost 3 bases, and 4 bases lay in between. The CDR3 is 11 amino acids. CDR1 SGHVS and CDR2 FNYEAQ come from the germline V gene. The CDR3 DNA is TGTGCCAGCAGCCAAGAAGAGACCCAGTACTTC. This encodes CASSQEETQYF.

This clonotype was recorded at least ten times. This rearrangement joins TRBV7-3 to TRBJ1-2; D unclear. Germline assignment: CDR1 SGHTA and CDR2 FQGTGA. The CDR3 runs 15 residues. V was cut by 5 bases and J by 0 bases, with 13 bases left in between. Here the CDR3 DNA reads TGTGCCAGCAGCCCTTCGCCAGGAGCTAACTATGGCTACACCTTC. This gives the protein CASSPSPGANYGYTF.

CDR3 coding DNA: TGTGCCAGCAGGCTGAGAAAAGGGGGAAAACTGTTTTTT. It is translated as CASRLRKGGKLFF. This chain joins TRBV12-3 or TRBV12-4 and TRBJ1-4; possible D gene TRBD1, 6 bases. Trimming stripped 6 bases from V and 10 bases from J, with 15 bases between. This CDR3 contains 13 residues.

This chain connects TRBV19 to TRBJ1-1; no definite D call. The V gene's germline CDR1 is LNHDA and CDR2 SQIVND (reference sequence). The CDR3 totals 13 residues. The V gene lost 10 bases and the J gene lost 0 bases, with 12 bases spanning the gap. CDR3 sequence: CATGSAVNTEAFF. The CDR3 bases are TGTGCCACCGGCAGCGCCGTGAACACTGAAGCTTTCTTT. The variable domain in full, completed from reference TRBV19 and TRBJ1-1, reads DGGITQSPKYLFRKEGQNVTLSCEQNLNHDAMYWYRQDPGQGLRLIYYSQIVNDFQKGDIAEGYSVSREKKESFPLTVTSAQKNPTAFYLCATGSAVNTEAFFGQGTRLTVV.

This chain joins TRBV28 and TRBJ2-7; no reliable D call. The V gene lost 6 bases and the J gene lost 0 bases, with 9 bases spanning the gap. Per germline, CDR1 MDHEN and CDR2 SYDVKM. CDR3 size: 13 residues. CDR3: CASRVRSSYEQYF. The CDR3 DNA is TGTGCCAGCAGAGTAAGGAGCTCCTACGAGCAGTACTTC. The full variable domain, in which reference TRBV28 and TRBJ2-7 provide the parts outside the CDR3, is DVKVTQSSRYLVKRTGEKVFLECVQDMDHENMFWYRQDPGLGLRLIYFSYDVKMKEKGDIPEGYSVSREKKERFSLILESASTNQTSMYLCASRVRSSYEQYFGPGTRLTVT.

This clonotype was counted between two and nine times. The chain carries TRBV5-1 and TRBJ1-2, with D tentatively TRBD1 (6 bases). Germline V gene sequence: CDR1 SGHRS, CDR2 YFSETQ. V dropped 1 base and J dropped 11 bases, with 18 bases sitting between them. The CDR3 contains 14 residues. CDR3 sequence (DNA): TGCGCCAGCAGCTTGAATACAGGGACATGGAGGTACACCTTC. Translating it yields CASSLNTGTWRYTF.

The table lists this clonotype with a few counts. This chain links TRBV28 with TRBJ1-3; D not certain. The V end was cut by 8 bases, the J end by 0 bases, with 14 bases between. Germline-derived CDR1 and CDR2 are MDHEN and SYDVKM. This CDR3 contains 15 residues. CDR3: CASVPSAGSGNTIYF. The CDR3 region has the DNA TGTGCCAGCGTTCCCTCGGCCGGCTCTGGAAACACCATATATTTT.

This clonotype was seen at least ten times. The chain carries TRBV7-2 and TRBJ2-7; D perhaps matches TRBD2 (6 bases). Germline-derived CDR1 and CDR2 are SGHTA and FQGNSA. This CDR3 comprises 13 residues. The ends were cut back, 5 bases at V and 10 bases at J, with 18 bases in the middle. The CDR3 DNA is TGTGCCAGCAGCAGTCCGGGAGACCTTTCCCAGTACTTC. Amino acid sequence: CASSSPGDLSQYF.

This clonotype was counted only a few times. The DNA for the CDR3 is TGTGCCACTAAGGACAGCCTCCGTAGCAATCAGCCCCAGCATTTT. As protein: CATKDSLRSNQPQHF. This chain joins TRBV19 and TRBJ1-5, with a weak D call TRBD1 (6 bases). CDR3 length: 15 amino acids. Per germline, CDR1 LNHDA and CDR2 SQIVND (reference sequence). Between the trimmed V and J ends, which lost 10 bases and 0 bases, there was a span of 16 bases.

Turning to this clonotype: Just one base apart from a much larger clone, this may be a read error. The CDR3: CASSSQRAGRKTQYF. In DNA, the CDR3 is TGTGCCAGCAGCTCGCAGCGGGCGGGACGGAAGACCCAGTACTTC. This chain connects TRBV11-2 to TRBJ2-5, with a tentative D call TRBD2 (6 bases). Trimming left V 4 bases short and J 6 bases short, with 18 bases between. Germline-derived CDR1 and CDR2 are SGHAT and FQNNGV. The CDR3 has 15 amino acids. Together with reference TRBV11-2 and TRBJ2-5, the CDR3 gives the full variable domain: EAGVAQSPRYKIIEKRQSVAFWCNPISGHATLYWYQQILGQGPKLLIQFQNNGVVDDSQLPKDRFSAERLKGVDSTLKIQPAKLEDSAVYLCASSSQRAGRKTQYFGPGTRLLVL.

This clonotype was recorded many times. CDR3 protein: CASTRGSEAFF. The CDR3 DNA is TGTGCCAGCACTAGGGGCTCTGAAGCTTTCTTT. V usage is TRBV5-4 and J usage is TRBJ1-1, with D possibly matching TRBD1 (5 bases). Germline CDR1 reads SGHNT; CDR2 reads YYREEE (reference sequence). The CDR3 sequence is 11 residues long. V lost 6 bases to trimming and J lost 6 bases, with 9 bases between them.

This clonotype appeared a few times. The chain has TRBV6-2 or TRBV6-3 and TRBJ2-5, with D maybe TRBD2 (5 bases). Germline CDR1 reads MNHEY; CDR2 reads SVGEGT. Trimming pared 5 bases from V and 5 bases from J, leaving 15 bases between. This CDR3 is 14 amino acids long. As DNA, the CDR3 is TGTGCCAGCAGTCCAAGACCGGGCGGGGAGACCCAGTACTTC. It codes for CASSPRPGGETQYF.

This clonotype was seen a few times. J is TRBJ1-1 and V is TRBV20-1; D unresolved. V was cut by 4 bases and J by 0 bases, with 18 bases left in between. The CDR3 consists of 16 residues. From germline, CDR1 is DFQATT and CDR2 SNEGSKA (reference sequence). In DNA, the CDR3 is TGCAGTGCTAAGAGTCAGCCGAGTCTCATGAACACTGAAGCTTTCTTT. Translated, it gives CSAKSQPSLMNTEAFF.

Ten or more counts support this clonotype. V is TRBV7-2 and J is TRBJ1-2, with D unresolved. The V end lost 5 bases, the J end lost 4 bases, and 14 bases lay between the germline ends. The CDR3 has 14 residues. Germline loops: CDR1 SGHTA, CDR2 FQGNSA. CDR3 bases: TGTGCCAGCAGCCTAGGCACCCGGGGCTATGGCTACACCTTC. Its protein is CASSLGTRGYGYTF.

The chain carries TRBV19 and TRBJ2-7; perhaps TRBD2 as D (6 bases). The CDR3 spans 15 residues. CDR1 LNHDA and CDR2 SQIVND come from the germline V gene (reference sequence). With 5 bases removed from V and 0 bases from J, the gap between germline ends came to 14 bases. CDR3 bases: TGTGCCAGTAGTCCCTCGGGGGTGCTCTCCTACGAGCAGTACTTC. It yields the protein CASSPSGVLSYEQYF.

This sequence joins TRBV7-9 and TRBJ1-1; maybe TRBD1 (5 bases). The ends were cut back, 5 bases at V and 1 base at J, with 14 bases in the middle. CDR1 is SEHNR and CDR2 is FQNEAQ in the germline V gene (reference sequence). The CDR3 loop spans 15 amino acids. CDR3 coding DNA: TGTGCCAGCAGCGTACCCGGGACGGCGAACACTGAAGCTTTCTTT. It codes for CASSVPGTANTEAFF.

This clonotype was counted ten times or more. The chain uses TRBV7-9 and TRBJ1-5; 9 bases are a match to TRBD1. V trimming: 6 bases; J trimming: 4 bases; junction bases outside the gene matches: 4. The CDR3 spans 14 residues. Per germline, CDR1 SEHNR and CDR2 FQNEAQ (reference sequence). CDR3 DNA: TGTGCCAGCAGTTTACAGGGGGCAAATCAGCCCCAGCATTTT. Its translation: CASSLQGANQPQHF. The full variable domain, rest sourced from reference TRBV7-9 and TRBJ1-5, is DTGVSQNPRHKITKRGQNVTFRCDPISEHNRLYWYRQTLGQGPEFLTYFQNEAQLEKSRLLSDRFSAERPKGSFSTLEIQRTEQGDSAMYLCASSLQGANQPQHFGDGTRLSIL.

This clonotype has only a few counts. This chain uses TRBV6-2 or TRBV6-3 with TRBJ1-2; 7 bases are shared with TRBD1. The CDR3 extends over 17 amino acids. Germline V gives CDR1 MNHEY, CDR2 SVGEGT. V shed 6 bases, J shed 4 bases, and the junction held 17 bases outside the gene matches. The CDR3 coding sequence is TGTGCCAGCAGACCTCCGGGACAGAATGCCGGATCCTATGGCTACACCTTC. Amino acid sequence: CASRPPGQNAGSYGYTF.

V gene TRBV7-2 combines with J gene TRBJ2-3; D call uncertain. Germline V gene data show CDR1 as SGHTA and CDR2 as FQGNSA. This CDR3 region has 16 residues. Trimming cost V 2 bases and J 0 bases, with 12 bases left between them. The CDR3 bases are TGTGCCAGCAGCTTATTGGGTTGGTCTAGCACAGATACGCAGTATTTT. As protein: CASSLLGWSSTDTQYF.

V gene TRBV7-6 combines with J gene TRBJ1-2; 7 nucleotides agree with TRBD1. The CDR3 length is 14 residues. Germline V gene sequence: CDR1 SGHVS, CDR2 FNYEAQ. V lost 5 bases to trimming and J lost 8 bases; unmatched junction nucleotides: 11. The CDR3 loop is CASSKGQPLGGYTF. CDR3 bases: TGTGCCAGCAGCAAGGGACAGCCGCTCGGAGGCTACACCTTC.

This clonotype was detected only a few times. V gene TRBV12-3 or TRBV12-4 combines with J gene TRBJ1-1; D not certain. Trimming left V 2 bases short and J 0 bases short, with 10 bases between. CDR3 length equals 15 residues. The CDR3: CASSLYSQLNTEAFF. CDR3 coding DNA: TGTGCCAGCAGTTTATATAGCCAGCTGAACACTGAAGCTTTCTTT.

This clonotype was observed many times. The chain carries TRBV7-8 and TRBJ2-7; 8 positions match TRBD2. The germline V gene has CDR1 SGHVS and CDR2 FQNEAQ. V lost 2 bases to trimming and J lost 2 bases; unmatched junction nucleotides: 5. The CDR3 length is 15 residues. CDR3 nucleotide sequence: TGTGCCAGCAGCTTAATGGCGGGGGGCCCCTACGAGCAGTACTTC. Translating it yields CASSLMAGGPYEQYF.

This clonotype showed up just a few times. CDR3 nucleotide sequence: TGTGCCAGCAGTGTTGAAGACTACGAGCAGTACTTC. As protein: CASSVEDYEQYF. The genes are TRBV2 and TRBJ2-7, with no clear D. The germline CDR1 and CDR2 sequences are SNHLY and FYNNEI. V lost 4 bases, J lost 3 bases, and 7 bases lay in between. The CDR3 covers 12 residues.

This chain connects TRBV12-3 or TRBV12-4 to TRBJ1-1, with 7 nucleotides matching TRBD1. J was trimmed by 10 bases and V by 2 bases; bases with no gene match: 1. The CDR3 sequence is 11 residues long. The CDR3 here is CASSLRGRAFF. The DNA of the CDR3 is TGTGCCAGCAGTTTAAGGGGGCGAGCTTTCTTT.

The chain uses TRBV12-3 or TRBV12-4 and TRBJ1-1, with 10 positions matching TRBD1. V was clipped by 5 bases and J by 7 bases; unmatched bases: 7. The CDR3 totals 14 residues. The CDR3 region has the DNA TGTGCCAGCAGTCGACAGGGGGCCGGGAGTGAAGCTTTCTTT. It is translated as CASSRQGAGSEAFF.

About this clonotype: A much larger clone lies a single base off, so this may be a read error. This likely comes from a read error, as the CDR3 has no conserved phenylalanine or tryptophan at its end. This chain joins TRBV27 and TRBJ2-3; possibly TRBD2 for D (5 bases). CDR3 length: 16 residues. V lost 7 bases and J 9 bases, leaving 26 bases between the germline ends. Germline assignment: CDR1 MNHEY and CDR2 SMNVEV (reference sequence). The CDR3 spells CASTRSGIQALGTQYS. CDR3 DNA sequence: TGTGCCAGCACCCGATCGGGGATCCAAGCCCTAGGCACGCAGTATTCT.

This clonotype appeared a few times. The chain links TRBV11-2 to TRBJ2-4; TRBD2 matches 14 bases. This CDR3 contains 15 residues. V gave up 1 base and J gave up 7 bases; unmatched junction bases: 0. The germline V gene has CDR1 SGHAT and CDR2 FQNNGV. The DNA of the CDR3 is TGTGCCAGCAGCTTAGGGACTAGCGGGAGGAACATTCAGTACTTC. It encodes CASSLGTSGRNIQYF.

The chain couples TRBV6-1 to TRBJ1-5; D unclear. CDR3 length equals 16 residues. Germline CDR1 is MNHNS and CDR2 is SASEGT. V shed 6 bases and J shed 0 bases, with 15 bases lying between them. The chain's CDR3 is CASRSAVGDSNQPQHF. The CDR3 nucleotides are TGTGCCAGCAGAAGTGCCGTCGGGGATAGCAATCAGCCCCAGCATTTT.

A few counts support this clonotype. V gene TRBV7-8 combines with J gene TRBJ2-7; a weak D match, TRBD1 (6 bases). Trimming took 5 bases from V and 3 from J, leaving 14 bases between them. This CDR3 contains 14 residues. Germline V gives CDR1 SGHVS, CDR2 FQNEAQ. DNA of the CDR3: TGTGCCAGCAGCCGATCGACAGGTTACTACGAGCAGTACTTC. It encodes CASSRSTGYYEQYF.

This clonotype was seen more than once but under ten times. The V gene is TRBV18, the J gene TRBJ2-5; 9 nucleotides agree with TRBD1. CDR3 length: 15 residues. With 3 bases clipped from V and 1 base from J, the junction kept 3 bases outside the gene matches. Germline-derived CDR1 and CDR2 are KGHSH and LQKENI. The CDR3 reads CASSPGTGSQETQYF. CDR3 nucleotides: TGTGCCAGCTCACCGGGGACAGGGAGCCAAGAGACCCAGTACTTC.